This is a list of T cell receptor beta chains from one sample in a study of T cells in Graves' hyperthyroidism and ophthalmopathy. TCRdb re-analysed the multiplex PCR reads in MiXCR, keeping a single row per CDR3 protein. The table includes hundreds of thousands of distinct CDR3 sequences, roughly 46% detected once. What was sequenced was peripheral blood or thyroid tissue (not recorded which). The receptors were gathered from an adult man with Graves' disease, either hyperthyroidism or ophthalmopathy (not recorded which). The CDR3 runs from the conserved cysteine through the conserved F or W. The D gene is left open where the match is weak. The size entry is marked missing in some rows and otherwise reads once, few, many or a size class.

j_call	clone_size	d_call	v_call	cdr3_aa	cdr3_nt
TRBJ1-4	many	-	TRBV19	CASSNRVGNEKLFF	TGTGCCAGCTCCAACAGGGTAGGAAATGAAAAACTGTTTTTT
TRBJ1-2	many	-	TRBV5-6	CASSSGLYGYTF	TGTGCCAGCAGTTCCGGCCTGTATGGCTACACCTTC
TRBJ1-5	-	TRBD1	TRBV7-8	CASSLRQGVQPQHF	TGTGCCAGCAGTTTACGGCAGGGGGTGCAGCCCCAGCATTTT
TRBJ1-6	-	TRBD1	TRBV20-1	CSARANRGNSPLHF	TGCAGTGCTAGAGCAAACAGGGGTAATTCACCCCTCCACTTT
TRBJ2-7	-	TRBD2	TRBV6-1	CASSIGLAGAYEQYF	TGTGCCAGCTCCATTGGACTAGCGGGAGCCTACGAGCAGTACTTC
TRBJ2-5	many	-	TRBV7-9	CASRPQRAAQETQYF	TGTGCCAGCAGACCGCAGCGGGCCGCACAAGAGACCCAGTACTTC
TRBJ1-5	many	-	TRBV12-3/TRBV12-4	CASSWDNNQPQHF	TGTGCCAGCAGTTGGGACAACAATCAGCCCCAGCATTTT
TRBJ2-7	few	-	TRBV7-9	CASSQDVDEQYF	TGCGCCAGCAGCCAAGACGTGGACGAGCAGTACTTC
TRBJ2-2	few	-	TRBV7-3	CASKEGPNTGELFF	TGTGCCAGCAAGGAGGGCCCGAACACCGGGGAGCTGTTTTTT
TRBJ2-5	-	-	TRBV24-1	CATSSPLGGTQYF	TGTGCCACCAGCAGCCCTCTAGGTGGGACCCAGTACTTC
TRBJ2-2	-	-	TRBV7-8	CASSQDLGTANTGELFF	TGTGCCAGCAGCCAAGATCTCGGGACGGCGAACACCGGGGAGCTGTTTTTT
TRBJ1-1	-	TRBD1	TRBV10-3	CAIRDRAGTEAFF	TGTGCCATCAGGGACAGGGCGGGTACTGAAGCTTTCTTT
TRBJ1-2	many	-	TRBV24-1	CATSDFGTDGYTF	TGTGCCACCAGTGATTTCGGGACGGATGGCTACACCTTC
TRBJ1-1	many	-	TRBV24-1	CATSSGGTEAFF	TGTGCCACCAGTTCTGGAGGCACTGAAGCTTTCTTT
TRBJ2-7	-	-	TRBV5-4	CASSPLGKVSSYEQYF	TGTGCCAGCAGCCCGTTAGGGAAGGTCAGCTCCTACGAGCAGTACTTC
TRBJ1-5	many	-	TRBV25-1	CASSEWADRDQPQHF	TGTGCCAGCAGTGAATGGGCAGACCGCGATCAGCCCCAGCATTTT
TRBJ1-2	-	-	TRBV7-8	CASSPGGEGYTF	TGTGCCAGCAGCCCCGGGGGCGAGGGCTACACCTTC
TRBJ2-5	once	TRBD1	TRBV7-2	CASSLGPTGASETQYF	TGTGCCAGCAGCTTAGGGCCAACAGGGGCGTCAGAGACCCAGTACTTC
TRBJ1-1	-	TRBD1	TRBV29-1	CSVIQGAAEAFF	TGCAGCGTCATACAGGGGGCCGCTGAAGCTTTCTTT
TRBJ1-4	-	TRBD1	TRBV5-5	CASSQDGPFDRVKGKLFF	TGCGCCAGCAGCCAAGACGGGCCCTTCGACAGGGTCAAAGGAAAACTGTTTTTT
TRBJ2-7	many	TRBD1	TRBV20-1	CSATLTGANYEQYF	TGCAGTGCTACCCTGACAGGGGCCAACTACGAGCAGTACTTC
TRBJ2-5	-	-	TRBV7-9	CASSLAAGRETQYF	TGTGCCAGCAGCTTAGCGGCGGGGAGAGAGACCCAGTACTTC
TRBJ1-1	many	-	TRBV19	CASFVRVGTEAFF	TGTGCCAGTTTCGTAAGGGTAGGCACTGAAGCTTTCTTT
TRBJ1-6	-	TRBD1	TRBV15	CATRGTEGSPLHF	TGTGCCACCAGAGGGACAGAAGGTTCACCCCTCCACTTT
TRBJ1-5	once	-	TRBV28	CASSGGVSSNQPQHF	TGTGCCAGCAGTGGGGGTGTTAGTAGCAATCAGCCCCAGCATTTT
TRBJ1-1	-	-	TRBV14	CASSQVRRGAEAFF	TGTGCCAGCAGCCAGGTCAGACGAGGAGCTGAAGCTTTCTTT
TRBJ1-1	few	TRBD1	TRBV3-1	CASSLGGPAAFF	TGTGCCAGCAGCCTAGGGGGCCCTGCAGCTTTCTTT
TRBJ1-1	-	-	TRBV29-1	CSVEDRARINTEAFF	TGCAGCGTTGAAGATAGAGCCAGGATTAACACTGAAGCTTTCTTT
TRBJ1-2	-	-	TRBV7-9	CASRKGGTNYGYTF	TGTGCCAGCAGAAAAGGCGGAACTAACTATGGCTACACCTTC
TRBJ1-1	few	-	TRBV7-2	CASSQLRGGSTEAFF	TGTGCCAGCAGCCAACTCCGGGGTGGGTCCACTGAAGCTTTCTTT
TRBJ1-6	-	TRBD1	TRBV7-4	CASSQVGSGLQGASPLHF	TGCGCCAGCAGCCAAGTGGGATCTGGTTTACAGGGGGCTTCACCCCTCCACTTT
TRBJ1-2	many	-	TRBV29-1	CSVDRDSKGGYTF	TGCAGCGTTGACAGGGACTCCAAAGGGGGCTACACCTTC
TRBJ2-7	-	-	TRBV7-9	CASSLEIRDEQYF	TGTGCCAGCAGCTTAGAGATCAGGGACGAGCAGTACTTC
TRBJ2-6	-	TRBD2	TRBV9	CASSVGPLRSGTAYSGANVLTF	TGTGCCAGCAGCGTAGGCCCCCTTAGGAGCGGGACTGCCTACTCTGGGGCCAACGTCCTGACTTTC
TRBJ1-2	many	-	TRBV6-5	CASRTTENYGYTF	TGTGCCAGCAGGACGACAGAGAACTATGGCTACACCTTC
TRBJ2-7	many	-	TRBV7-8	CASSSVGGTYEQYF	TGTGCCAGCAGCTCTGTTGGGGGGACCTACGAGCAGTACTTC
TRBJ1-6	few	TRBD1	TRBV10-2	CASSWDRGGSPLHF	TGCGCCAGCAGCTGGGACAGGGGTGGCTCACCCCTCCACTTT
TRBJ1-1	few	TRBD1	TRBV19	CASTHNGVGSGGAFF	TGTGCCAGTACTCACAACGGCGTTGGTTCAGGGGGCGCTTTCTTT
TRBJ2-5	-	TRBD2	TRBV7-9	CASSLATSGGADQETQYF	TGTGCCAGCAGCTTAGCGACTAGCGGGGGCGCTGACCAAGAGACCCAGTACTTC
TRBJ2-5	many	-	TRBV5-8	CASSLDGGTGQETQYF	TGTGCCAGCAGCTTGGATGGCGGGACGGGGCAAGAGACCCAGTACTTC
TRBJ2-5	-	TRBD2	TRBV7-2	CASSRGGAGTQYF	TGTGCCAGCTCGCGCGGGGGGGCCGGGACCCAGTACTTC
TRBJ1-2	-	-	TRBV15	CATSSSGQTYGYTF	TGTGCCACCAGCAGTTCCGGACAGACCTATGGCTACACCTTC
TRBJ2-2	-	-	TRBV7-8	CASSLARETGVIGELFF	TGTGCCAGCAGCTTAGCGCGGGAGACAGGGGTTATCGGGGAGCTGTTTTTT
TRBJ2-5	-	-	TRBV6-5	CASSYSIVGGRRQETQYF	TGTGCCAGCAGTTACTCGATAGTTGGCGGACGGCGCCAAGAGACCCAGTACTTC
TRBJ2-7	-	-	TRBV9	CASSPTALGYEQYF	TGTGCCAGCAGCCCTACAGCTTTGGGCTACGAGCAGTACTTC
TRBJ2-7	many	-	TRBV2	CASSELPRGEQYF	TGTGCCAGCAGTGAGCTTCCCAGGGGCGAGCAGTACTTC
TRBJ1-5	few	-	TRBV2	CASSELFNQPQHF	TGTGCCAGCAGTGAACTATTCAATCAGCCCCAGCATTTT
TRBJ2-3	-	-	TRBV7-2	CASSRYPDTQYF	TGTGCCAGCAGTCGCTATCCGGATACGCAGTATTTT
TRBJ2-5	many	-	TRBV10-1	CASLWQPQETQYF	TGCGCCAGTTTGTGGCAGCCCCAAGAGACCCAGTACTTC
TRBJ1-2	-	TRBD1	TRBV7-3	CASGENRDSFYGYTF	TGTGCCAGCGGCGAAAACCGGGACAGTTTCTATGGCTACACCTTC
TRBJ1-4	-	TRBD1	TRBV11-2	CASSGKGAEKLFF	TGTGCCAGCAGCGGGAAGGGGGCGGAAAAACTGTTTTTT
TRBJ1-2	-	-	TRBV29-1	CSVEVPAGGHYGYTF	TGCAGCGTTGAAGTCCCCGCGGGTGGCCACTATGGCTACACCTTC
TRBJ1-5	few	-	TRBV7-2	CASSRSLGGNQPQHF	TGTGCCAGCAGCCGGTCTCTCGGTGGCAATCAGCCCCAGCATTTT
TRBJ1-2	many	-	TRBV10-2	CASSPTVNYGYTF	TGCGCCAGCAGCCCGACAGTTAACTATGGCTACACCTTC
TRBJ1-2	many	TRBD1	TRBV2	CASSEGTGEYGYTF	TGTGCCAGCAGTGAAGGGACAGGGGAATATGGCTACACCTTC
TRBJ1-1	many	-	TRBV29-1	CSVRGMGNTEAFF	TGCAGCGTGAGGGGGATGGGTAACACTGAAGCTTTCTTT
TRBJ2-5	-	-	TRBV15	CATGGRQGGTQYF	TGTGCCACCGGAGGGCGACAGGGTGGGACCCAGTACTTC
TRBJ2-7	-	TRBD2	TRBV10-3	CASSYSGGSHEQYF	TGTGCCAGCAGTTACTCAGGCGGGAGCCACGAGCAGTACTTC
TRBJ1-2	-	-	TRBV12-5	CASGEYGGYTF	TGTGCTAGCGGGGAGTACGGGGGCTACACCTTC
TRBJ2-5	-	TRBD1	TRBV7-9	CASSPALTGGWETQYF	TGTGCCAGCAGCCCGGCCCTTACAGGGGGCTGGGAGACCCAGTACTTC